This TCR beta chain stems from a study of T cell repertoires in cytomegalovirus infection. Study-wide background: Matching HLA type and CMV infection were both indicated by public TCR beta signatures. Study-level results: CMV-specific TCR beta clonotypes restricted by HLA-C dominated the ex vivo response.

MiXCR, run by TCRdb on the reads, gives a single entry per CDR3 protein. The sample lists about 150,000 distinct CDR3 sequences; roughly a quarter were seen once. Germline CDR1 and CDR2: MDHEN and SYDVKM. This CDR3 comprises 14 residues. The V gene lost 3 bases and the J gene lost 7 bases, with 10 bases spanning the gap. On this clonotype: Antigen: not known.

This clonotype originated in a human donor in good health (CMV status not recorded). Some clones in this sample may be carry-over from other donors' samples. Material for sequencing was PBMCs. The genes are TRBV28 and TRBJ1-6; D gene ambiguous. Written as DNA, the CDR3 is TGTGCCAGCAGTTTTGGAGGGAACAATTCACCCCTCCACTTT. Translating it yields CASSFGGNNSPLHF.